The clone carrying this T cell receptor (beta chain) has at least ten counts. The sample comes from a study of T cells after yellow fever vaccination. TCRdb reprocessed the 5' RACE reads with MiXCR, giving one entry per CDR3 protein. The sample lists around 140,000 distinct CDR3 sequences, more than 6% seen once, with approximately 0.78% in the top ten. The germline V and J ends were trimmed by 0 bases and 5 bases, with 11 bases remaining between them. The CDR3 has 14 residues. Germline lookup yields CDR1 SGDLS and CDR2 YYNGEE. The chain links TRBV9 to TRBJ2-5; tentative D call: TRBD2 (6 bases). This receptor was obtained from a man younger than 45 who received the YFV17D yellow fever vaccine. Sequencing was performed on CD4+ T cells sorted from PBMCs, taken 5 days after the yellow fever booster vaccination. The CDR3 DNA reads TGTGCCAGCAGCGTAGACGCGGGACGGGAGACCCAGTACTTC. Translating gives CASSVDAGRETQYF.